The TCR beta chain described here comes from a study of beta chain features in type 1 diabetes. Germline loops: CDR1 SGHDT, CDR2 YYEEEE. Trimming shortened V by 4 bases and J by 6 bases, and 22 bases separated the two germline ends. The CDR3 length is 16 residues. Study-level points and caveats: For Type 1 diabetes patients, all four CD4+ subsets carried TCRB CDR3s that were moderately but significantly shorter.

Every isolated RNA sample was fully reverse transcribed, so sequencing captured expressed TCRB transcripts. TCRdb's table, derived via immunoSEQ multiplex PCR, lists solely in-frame clones and lacks some. The sample lists 120,000 to 150,000 clones; about 12% were seen once. This clone was seen once. Antigen unknown. Sequencing was done on a sample of central memory CD4+ T cells from blood. This sequence originates from a man in his late teens or twenties with type 1 diabetes. This chain uses TRBV5-6 with TRBJ2-5; D gene ambiguous. This CDR3 reads CASSEEPLGLPKTQYF. CDR3 sequence (DNA): TGTGCCAGCAGCGAGGAACCGCTGGGCCTTCCCAAGACCCAGTACTTC.